The 27 T cell receptor beta chains in this list originate from one sample, sequenced in a study of tumor-infiltrating lymphocytes in primary liver carcinoma. Investigators took RNA and DNA out together from 20-30 mg of unsorted bulk tissue. With a constant-region primer, TCR beta cDNA was made from 500 ng of total RNA. A slightly modified ARM-PCR protocol with three nested multiplex PCR rounds produced these TCR beta libraries. For around 9 cycles apiece, the opening two PCR rounds ran with TRBV1-TRBV30 forward primers and a C-beta reverse primer. TCRdb re-called the multiplex PCR reads with MiXCR, one entry per CDR3 protein. The repertoire includes tens of thousands of distinct CDR3 sequences, 69% of them detected once, and more than 25% sits in the top ten. Sequencing was done on a sample of tumor-adjacent normal liver tissue. These receptors came from a man aged 40-49 years with primary liver carcinoma and hepatitis B virus infection.

Comment on this clonotype: Sequence at one end of the junction differs from germline and may be a read error. The chain is built from TRBV4-1 and TRBJ1-2; possible D gene TRBD1, 5 bases. Germline V gene lookup returns CDR1 MGHRA and CDR2 YSYEKL. The CDR3 totals 13 residues. CDR3 protein: CASSQGGVYGCAF. In DNA form, the CDR3 reads TGCGCCAGCAGCCAAGGAGGGGTATACGGCTGCGCCTTC.

The rearrangement links TRBV5-5 to TRBJ2-3, with D possibly matching TRBD1 (6 bases). Germline-derived CDR1 and CDR2 are SGHKS and YYEKEE (reference sequence). This CDR3 has 14 residues. The V gene lost 7 bases and the J gene lost 5 bases, with 17 bases spanning the gap. The DNA for the CDR3 is TGTGCCAGCTGTAATTGGGGGCAGATAGATACGCAGTATTTT. This translates into CASCNWGQIDTQYF.

This clonotype showed up many times. This rearrangement joins TRBV4-1 to TRBJ1-1; no clear D. The V gene's germline CDR1 is MGHRA and CDR2 YSYEKL. V was shortened by 0 bases and J by 0 bases, with 14 bases between the two germline ends. This CDR3 region has 17 residues. The CDR3 is CASSQDIERTVNTEAFF. For the CDR3, the DNA is TGCGCCAGCAGCCAAGATATCGAGAGGACGGTGAACACTGAAGCTTTCTTT.

A word on this clonotype: Mismatch with germline at one junction end may stem from a read error. The V and J genes are TRBV5-1 and TRBJ2-3; TRBD1 might be the D (5 bases). CDR1 is SGHRS, CDR2 YFSETQ, per germline. The CDR3 totals 12 residues. The DNA of the CDR3 is TGCGCTAGCAGCTTGCAAGGGGATAGGCAGTATTTT. As protein: CASSLQGDRQYF.

This clonotype counts as medium-sized. The chain combines TRBV11-2 with TRBJ2-1; 11 bases line up with TRBD1. The CDR3 is made up of 13 amino acids. Germline values: CDR1 SGHAT, CDR2 FQNNGV. Trimming took 3 bases from V and 15 from J; bases not matched to a gene: 7. CDR3 in amino acids: CASSFRTGGESFF. DNA for the CDR3: TGTGCCAGCAGCTTTAGGACAGGGGGCGAGTCGTTCTTC.

The chain is built from TRBV11-1 and TRBJ2-1; unclear D gene. The CDR3 sequence is 16 residues long. Germline V gene sequence: CDR1 SGHAT, CDR2 FQDESV (reference sequence). Trimming stripped 5 bases from V and 1 base from J, with 15 bases between. The CDR3 DNA is TGTGCCAGCAGCCCCCAGGTGGCGGAATCCTACAATGAGCAGTTCTTC. Protein: CASSPQVAESYNEQFF. The full variable domain, with the rest looked up from reference TRBV11-1 and TRBJ2-1, is EAEVAQSPRYKITEKSQAVAFWCDPISGHATLYWYRQILGQGPELLVQFQDESVVDDSQLPKDRFSAERLKGVDSTLKIQPAELGDSAMYLCASSPQVAESYNEQFFGPGTRLTVL.

To note about this clonotype: The junction does not match germline at one end; this may be a read error. The J gene is TRBJ2-7, the V gene TRBV5-6, with TRBD1 matching over 8 bases. The CDR3 has 15 residues. CDR1 is SGHDT and CDR2 is YYEEEE in the germline V gene. This chain's CDR3 is CASCLPGTGGYEQYF. For the CDR3, the DNA is TGTGCCAGCTGCTTGCCCGGGACAGGCGGCTACGAGCAGTACTTT.

As to this clonotype: A read error may produce the germline difference seen at one junction end. The J gene is TRBJ2-5, the V gene TRBV29-1, with 7 bases fitting TRBD2. Germline assignment: CDR1 SQVTM and CDR2 ANQGSEA. The CDR3 totals 13 residues. The CDR3 DNA follows: TGCAGCGTTGACACATCTGGGGGGGAGACTCAGTACTTC. This encodes CSVDTSGGETQYF.

This chain uses TRBV29-1 with TRBJ2-3; D is unresolved. The DNA end is a closer match to TRBJ1-5, so the J assignment may be wrong. This CDR3 region has 13 residues. Germline V lookup: CDR1 SQVTM, CDR2 ANQGSEA. This CDR3 reads CSVGLGGTDTQHF. CDR3 nucleotide sequence: TGCAGCGTGGGCTTAGGAGGCACAGATACGCAGCATTTT.

This clonotype is a singleton in its sample. Its ends do not fully match the called genes, so a read error is possible. The J gene is TRBJ2-7, the V gene TRBV7-9; D is unresolved. The CDR3 sequence is 15 residues long. Germline values: CDR1 SEHNR, CDR2 FQNEAQ (reference sequence). The CDR3 DNA reads as TGTGCAAGCAGCTTAGCAGCGATCAGCTCCTACGAGCAGCACTTC. Amino acids: CASSLAAISSYEQHF.

The gene calls are TRBV4-1 and TRBJ1-5; D remains ambiguous. Per germline, CDR1 MGHRA and CDR2 YSYEKL. The CDR3 spans 14 residues. Trimming stripped 6 bases from V and 11 bases from J, with 20 bases between. CDR3 bases: TGCGCCAGCAGTCGACACAACGCGCCCGTGGCCCAGCATTTT. Its protein is CASSRHNAPVAQHF.

The chain combines TRBV29-1 with TRBJ1-2; TRBD1 matches at 7 bases. This CDR3 contains 12 residues. Germline values: CDR1 SQVTM, CDR2 ANQGSEA. V trimming: 4 bases; J trimming: 5 bases; junction bases outside the gene matches: 4. The CDR3, as DNA: TGCAGCGTTGGGACAGGCACTTATGGCTACACCTTC. Translating it yields CSVGTGTYGYTF.

This clonotype was recorded a few times. A much more abundant neighbour one base away suggests this may be a read error. The chain carries TRBV11-3 and TRBJ2-7, with TRBD1 matching over 7 bases. CDR1 SGHNT and CDR2 YENEEA come from the germline V gene. With V trimmed by 8 bases and J by 1 base, 5 bases remained unmatched. The length of the CDR3 is 13 residues. The CDR3 reads CASGVGQSYEQYF. The CDR3 DNA sequence: TGTGCCAGCGGCGTGGGACAGTCCTACGAGCAGTACTTC.

This clonotype was picked up many times. The V and J genes are TRBV7-9 and TRBJ1-2; weak D call: TRBD1 (6 bases). Between the trimmed V and J ends, which lost 5 bases and 4 bases, there was a span of 11 bases. CDR1 is SEHNR, CDR2 FQNEAQ, per germline (reference sequence). The CDR3 covers 13 residues. The CDR3 protein is CASSTGQPYGYTF. CDR3 nucleotide sequence: TGTGCCAGCAGCACCGGACAGCCCTATGGCTACACCTTC.

Many counts were recorded for this clonotype. V is TRBV29-1 and J is TRBJ1-1; D is unclear. The CDR3 spans 15 residues. The ends were cut back, 5 bases at V and 0 bases at J, with 16 bases in the middle. Looked up from germline, CDR1 is SQVTM and CDR2 is ANQGSEA. The CDR3: CSVRAGWGMNTEAFF. The CDR3 DNA sequence: TGCAGCGTTCGGGCGGGGTGGGGAATGAACACTGAAGCTTTCTTT.

This clonotype was recorded at least ten times. The chain joins TRBV4-1 to TRBJ2-2, with TRBD1 as a possible D gene (6 bases). The CDR3 totals 16 residues. V was trimmed by 4 bases and J by 0 bases, leaving 12 bases between them. CDR1 MGHRA and CDR2 YSYEKL come from the germline V gene. The CDR3 bases are TGCGCCAGCAGCCTGACGGGACACACGAACACCGGGGAGCTGTTTTTT. Protein product: CASSLTGHTNTGELFF.

As concerns this clonotype: Here the CDR3 omits its conserved ending phenylalanine or tryptophan, so a read error is the likely source. This sequence joins TRBV6-1 and TRBJ2-3, with a weak D call TRBD2 (6 bases). The CDR3 is 14 amino acids. V gave up 8 bases and J gave up 5 bases, with 17 bases separating them. Looked up from germline, CDR1 is MNHNS and CDR2 is SASEGT. The CDR3 protein is CASYLGLGQDTQYS. The CDR3, as DNA: TGTGCCAGCTATCTGGGACTGGGCCAAGATACGCAGTATTCT.

As for this clonotype: Because the CDR3 is missing its conserved closing phenylalanine or tryptophan, this is likely a read error. The CDR3 nucleotides read TGTGCCAGCAGTGAAGGGAGACAGGGGGATATCACCGGGGAGCTGTTTCTT. Amino acids: CASSEGRQGDITGELFL. V usage is TRBV6-1 and J usage is TRBJ2-2, with 9 positions matching TRBD1. The CDR3 sequence is 17 residues long. The germline V gene encodes CDR1 MNHNS and CDR2 SASEGT. The V and J ends lost 1 base and 4 bases, in that order; junction bases with no gene match: 7.

This clonotype has more than one count but fewer than ten. J is TRBJ2-7 and V is TRBV30; D not resolved. CDR1 and CDR2 from the germline V gene are GTSNPN and SVGIG (reference sequence). V lost 3 bases to trimming and J lost 8 bases, with 14 bases between them. The CDR3 is made up of 12 amino acids. CDR3 loop: CAWSVRDHKQYF. CDR3 nucleotide sequence: TGTGCCTGGAGCGTCAGAGACCACAAGCAGTACTTC. Looking up the rest from reference TRBV30 and TRBJ2-7 gives the full variable domain: SQTIHQWPATLVQPVGSPLSLECTVEGTSNPNLYWYRQAAGRGLQLLFYSVGIGQISSEVPQNLSASRPQDRQFILSSKKLLLSDSGFYLCAWSVRDHKQYFGPGTRLTVT.

As to this clonotype: The junction and the germline gene differ at one end; a read error may be behind it. This rearrangement joins TRBV6-5 to TRBJ1-1; no definite D call. CDR1 MNHEY and CDR2 SVGAGI come from the germline V gene. CDR3 length: 15 residues. DNA of the CDR3: TGTGCCAGCAGTTACAGGGTAGAGATGAATACTGAAGCTTTCTTT. It yields the protein CASSYRVEMNTEAFF.

With respect to this clonotype: A read error is possible here, since a much larger clone lies one base away. The chain is built from TRBV28 and TRBJ2-1; D may be TRBD1 (5 bases). Germline V CDR1 and CDR2: MDHEN, SYDVKM. Trimming removed 10 bases at V and 6 bases at J, with 25 bases between. This CDR3 region has 16 residues. The CDR3 DNA is TGTGCCACCGGAACGTTTGGGGCAGGGTTACTCAATGAGCAGTTCTTC. As protein: CATGTFGAGLLNEQFF.

As concerns this clonotype: The conserved phenylalanine or tryptophan is not found at the CDR3 terminus, so this likely reflects a read error. It is unclear where the CDR3 begins or ends on the DNA, so no DNA is shown, and the CDR3 is as TCRdb lists it. The rearrangement uses TRBV4-3 and TRBJ2-6. Germline values: CDR1 LGHNA, CDR2 YSLEER. The CDR3 totals 14 residues, both ends included. CDR3 amino acids: CASSQGFGANVMTI.

This clonotype was picked up a small number of times. The junction differs from germline at one of its ends, possibly a read error. The chain recombines TRBV11-3 with TRBJ2-1, with D unclear. Germline V gene data show CDR1 as SGHNT and CDR2 as YENEEA. This CDR3 spans 14 amino acids. The CDR3 loop is CTSSLGVSNNEQFF. The DNA of the CDR3 is TGTACCAGCAGTTTAGGCGTCTCGAACAATGAGCAGTTCTTC.

Worth noting for this clonotype: The junction does not match germline at one end; this may be a read error. The rearrangement uses TRBV6-2 or TRBV6-3 and TRBJ1-1; no firm D call. From germline, CDR1 is MNHEY and CDR2 SVGEGT. This CDR3 contains 15 residues. CDR3 protein: CAGSLRTAMKTEAFF. CDR3 coding DNA: TGTGCCGGCAGTCTCCGAACGGCGATGAAGACTGAAGCTTTCTTT.

On this clonotype: One end of the junction is discordant with germline, which a read error may explain. The gene calls are TRBV6-2 or TRBV6-3 and TRBJ1-1; weak D call: TRBD1 (5 bases). The CDR3 covers 14 residues. Germline CDR1 is MNHEY and CDR2 is SVGEGT. CDR3 sequence reads: CASSQGTGNIEAFF. For the CDR3, the DNA is TGTGCCAGTAGCCAAGGGACGGGGAACATTGAAGCTTTCTTT.

Comment on this clonotype: Germline and junction disagree at one end, which may indicate a read error. The V and J genes are TRBV11-1 and TRBJ1-5; a possible D gene is TRBD1 (6 bases). The CDR3 totals 18 residues. Germline-derived CDR1 and CDR2 are SGHAT and FQDESV (reference sequence). CDR3 sequence (DNA): TGTGTCAGCAGCCACGATCATGAAGAGGGGGATAACGATCAGCCCCAGCATTTT. This codes for CVSSHDHEEGDNDQPQHF.

The chain has TRBV11-2 and TRBJ1-2; TRBD1 matches at 9 bases. CDR3 length: 15 residues. The V segment lost 11 bases and the J segment 11 bases; nucleotides outside the gene matches: 21. The germline gives CDR1 SGHAT, CDR2 FQNNGV. DNA of the CDR3: TGTGCCGGCATCTATACAGGGGGCTCCTCCCCTGGGTACACCTTC. Protein: CAGIYTGGSSPGYTF.